The 4 T cell receptor beta chains below were found in one sample sequenced in a study of cytomegalovirus exposure and HLA in healthy donors. PCR employed 60 Vbeta and 13 Jbeta primers. TCRdb's table, derived via immunoSEQ multiplex PCR, lists solely in-frame clones and lacks some. The repertoire holds approximately 110,000 clones, with roughly 79% as singletons. Specimen: PBMCs. All receptors derive from a middle-aged man in good health and CMV-seronegative.

This chain joins TRBV7-9 and TRBJ1-6, with D possibly TRBD1 on 6 matching bases. Germline V gives CDR1 SEHNR, CDR2 FQNEAQ (reference sequence). The CDR3 extends over 13 amino acids. V dropped 5 bases and J dropped 8 bases, with 10 bases sitting between them. CDR3 in amino acids: CASSPEGDSPLHF. The DNA for the CDR3 is TGTGCCAGCAGCCCCGAGGGGGATTCACCCCTCCACTTT.

The CDR3 loop reads CASSSLGGDYGYTF. Here the CDR3 DNA reads TGTGCCAGCAGCTCCCTAGGTGGAGACTATGGCTACACCTTC. This chain connects TRBV7-6 to TRBJ1-2; D gene unclear. The CDR3 length is 14 residues. V lost 4 bases and J 3 bases, leaving 12 bases between the germline ends. Germline V gene data show CDR1 as SGHVS and CDR2 as FNYEAQ. The whole variable domain, filled in from reference TRBV7-6 and TRBJ1-2, reads GAGVSQSPRYKVTKRGQDVALRCDPISGHVSLYWYRQALGQGPEFLTYFNYEAQQDKSGLPNDRFSAERPEGSISTLTIQRTEQRDSAMYRCASSSLGGDYGYTFGSGTRLTVV.

J is TRBJ1-5 and V is TRBV7-8, with unresolved D. CDR3 length: 14 amino acids. Trimming took off 5 bases at V and 6 bases at J, with 14 bases between the two ends. In germline, CDR1 is SGHVS, CDR2 FQNEAQ. CDR3 in DNA: TGTGCCAGCAGCCCCGCGCTCGGTCCTCAGCCCCAGCATTTT. Translated, it gives CASSPALGPQPQHF.

The chain is built from TRBV13 and TRBJ2-1; 8 nucleotides match TRBD2. The CDR3 is 15 amino acids. The J segment lost 5 bases and the V segment lost 5 bases, leaving 8 bases of the junction unmatched. Germline CDR1 reads PRHDT; CDR2 reads FYEKMQ (reference sequence). The CDR3 sequence is CASSPPSGRNNEQFF. The CDR3, as DNA: TGTGCCAGCAGCCCCCCCAGCGGGAGAAACAATGAGCAGTTCTTC.